This T cell receptor beta chain was recorded in a study of Ad26.COV2.S vaccination and SARS-CoV-2 variants. General observations from the study: Spike-specific TCR breadth in vaccine recipients exceeded that seen in placebo recipients.

The CDR3 extends over 16 amino acids. CDR1 and CDR2 from the germline V gene are SEHNR and FQNEAQ (reference sequence). V lost 3 bases, J lost 6 bases, and 19 bases lay in between. TCRdb's table, derived via immunoSEQ multiplex PCR, lists solely in-frame clones and lacks some. This sample yields 400,000 to 450,000 clones, of which less than 95% are seen a single time; about 4.4% belongs to the top ten. The treatment is: roughly 18 received Ad26.COV2.S at low or high dose, single or two shots; about 5 received placebo; per-sample allocation not given. The samples date from day 63 after the first vaccine or placebo injection. The donor's status was that of an adult aged 18-55 years in Boston. It was Wuhan-strain SARS-CoV-2 spike that the Ad26 vaccine vector expressed. Points on this clone: Its specificity is not known.

The chain is built from TRBV7-9 and TRBJ2-3; unclear D gene. The sequences come from peripheral blood, collected in a trial of Ad26.COV2.S vaccine versus placebo. The receptor comes from a person aged 18-60 years who received the Ad26.COV2.S COVID-19 vaccine or a placebo. Here the CDR3 reads CASSFPFTIEGDTQYF. CDR3 nucleotide sequence: TGTGCCAGCAGCTTCCCCTTTACCATTGAAGGGGATACGCAGTATTTT.